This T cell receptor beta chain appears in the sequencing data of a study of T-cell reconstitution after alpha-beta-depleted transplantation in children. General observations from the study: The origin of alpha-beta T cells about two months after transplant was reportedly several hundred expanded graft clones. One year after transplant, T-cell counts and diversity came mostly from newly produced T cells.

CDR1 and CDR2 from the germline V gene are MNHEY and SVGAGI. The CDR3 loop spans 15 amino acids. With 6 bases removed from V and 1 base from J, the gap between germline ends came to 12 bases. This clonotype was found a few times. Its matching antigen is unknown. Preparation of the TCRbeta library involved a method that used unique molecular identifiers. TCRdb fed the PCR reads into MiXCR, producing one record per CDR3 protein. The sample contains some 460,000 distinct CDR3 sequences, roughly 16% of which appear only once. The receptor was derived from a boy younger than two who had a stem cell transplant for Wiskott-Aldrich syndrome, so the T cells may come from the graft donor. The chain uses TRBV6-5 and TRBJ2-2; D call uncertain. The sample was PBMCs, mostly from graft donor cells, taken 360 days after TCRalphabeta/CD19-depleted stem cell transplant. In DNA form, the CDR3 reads TGTGCCAGCAGCTCCTCTAACAGGAACACCGGGGAGCTGTTTTTT. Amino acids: CASSSSNRNTGELFF.